The entry below gives a single T cell receptor beta chain sequence along with its context. These data belong to a study of blood T cell repertoires in COVID-19. At the level of the study: The United States, Italy and Spain provided the acute and convalescent COVID-19 samples. The analysed material was cDNA or gDNA that came from T cells, B-cell-depleted T cells, or PBMCs.

Trimming took off 4 bases at V and 5 bases at J, with 14 bases between the two ends. The CDR3 loop spans 14 amino acids. In germline, CDR1 is LNHDA, CDR2 SQIVND (reference sequence). Source study methods: Estimates of nucleated cell counts were drawn from the amplification of reference gene primers. Repertoires were generated with immunoSEQ multiplex PCR, while TCRdb's copy carries only in-frame clones and drops some. That table gives V, J and clone size, and the DNA gave D and trimming. This sample has more than 95,000 clones, with around 87% found just once. The source material was peripheral blood. The sequence was collected from a man aged 50 to 59 with acute or convalescent COVID-19. This chain connects TRBV19 to TRBJ2-5; tentative D call: TRBD2 (5 bases). CDR3 loop: CASSKAGIEETQYF. As DNA, the CDR3 is TGTGCCAGTAGTAAGGCGGGTATCGAGGAGACCCAGTACTTC.